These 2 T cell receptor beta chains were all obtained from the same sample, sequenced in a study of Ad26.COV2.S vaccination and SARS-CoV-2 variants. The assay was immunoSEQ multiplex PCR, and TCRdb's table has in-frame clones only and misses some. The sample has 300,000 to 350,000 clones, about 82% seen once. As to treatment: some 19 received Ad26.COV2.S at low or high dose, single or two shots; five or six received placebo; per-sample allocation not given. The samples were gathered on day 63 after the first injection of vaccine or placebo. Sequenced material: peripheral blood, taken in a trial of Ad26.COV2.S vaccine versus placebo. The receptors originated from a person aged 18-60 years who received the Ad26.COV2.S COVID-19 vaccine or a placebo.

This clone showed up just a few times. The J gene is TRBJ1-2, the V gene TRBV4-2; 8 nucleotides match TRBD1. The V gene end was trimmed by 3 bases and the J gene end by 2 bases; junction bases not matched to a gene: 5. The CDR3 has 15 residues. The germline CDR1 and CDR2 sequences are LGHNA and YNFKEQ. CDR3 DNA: TGTGCCAGCAGCCAGGAACAGGGGGGCAACTATGGCTACACCTTC. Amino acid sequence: CASSQEQGGNYGYTF.

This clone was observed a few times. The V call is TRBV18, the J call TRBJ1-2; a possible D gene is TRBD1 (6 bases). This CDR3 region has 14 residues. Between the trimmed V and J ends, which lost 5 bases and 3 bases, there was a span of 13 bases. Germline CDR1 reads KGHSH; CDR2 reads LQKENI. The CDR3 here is CASSADRYDYGYTF. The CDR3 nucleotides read TGTGCCAGCTCAGCCGACAGGTACGACTATGGCTACACCTTC.